A single sample is the source of the 25 T cell receptor beta chains below, sequenced in a study of CD8 T cells in ankylosing spondylitis. TCRdb re-derived calls from the 5' RACE reads in MiXCR, one entry per CDR3 protein. Altogether around 340,000 distinct CDR3 sequences are present, roughly 22% being singletons, with the ten largest covering around 14%. Material: blood, either unsorted or a sorted T cell fraction (not recorded which). The receptors here all came from a male donor with ankylosing spondylitis or in good health (not recorded which).

This clonotype was detected ten times or more. This chain joins TRBV27 and TRBJ2-7; D not certain. V lost 8 bases and J 3 bases, leaving 8 bases between the germline ends. CDR1 MNHEY and CDR2 SMNVEV come from the germline V gene (reference sequence). This CDR3 has 11 residues. The CDR3 reads CASGPYYEQYF. As DNA, the CDR3 is TGTGCCAGCGGACCGTACTACGAGCAGTACTTC.

This clonotype turned up a few times. V is TRBV20-1 and J is TRBJ2-1; 9 nucleotides match TRBD2. Germline values: CDR1 DFQATT, CDR2 SNEGSKA (reference sequence). The V and J ends lost 4 bases and 3 bases, in that order; junction bases with no gene match: 7. This CDR3 spans 15 amino acids. The CDR3 loop reads CSATPSLAGYNEQFF. The DNA of the CDR3 is TGCAGTGCTACACCCTCACTAGCGGGCTACAATGAGCAGTTCTTC.

The chain employs TRBV12-3 or TRBV12-4 and TRBJ2-7; 7 nucleotides match TRBD2. The CDR3 is made up of 12 amino acids. The V segment lost 4 bases and the J segment 12 bases; nucleotides outside the gene matches: 9. CDR3 coding DNA: TGTGCCAGCAGTTATGGACTAGGAGGCCTGTACTTC. Its translation: CASSYGLGGLYF.

The chain uses TRBV7-9 and TRBJ2-2; 10 nucleotides match TRBD1. This CDR3 region has 16 residues. Germline loops: CDR1 SEHNR, CDR2 FQNEAQ (reference sequence). Trimming cost V 5 bases and J 8 bases; bases outside gene matches: 11. The CDR3 coding sequence is TGTGCCAGCAGCCGACCCGGGACAGGGGAGGCGGGGGAGCTGTTTTTT. Amino acids: CASSRPGTGEAGELFF.

In its sample, this clonotype was seen a few times. The V call is TRBV12-3 or TRBV12-4, the J call TRBJ2-3; maybe TRBD2 (5 bases). Trimming shortened V by 5 bases and J by 4 bases, and 10 bases separated the two germline ends. The CDR3 has 13 residues. The CDR3 here is CASSPGWADTQYF. DNA of the CDR3: TGTGCCAGCAGTCCGGGGTGGGCAGATACGCAGTATTTT.

This clonotype was counted only a few times. V usage is TRBV14 and J usage is TRBJ2-3; no firm D call. The V gene's germline CDR1 is SGHDN and CDR2 FVKESK. The CDR3 loop spans 14 amino acids. V was clipped by 2 bases and J by 1 base, with 7 bases between them. CDR3 residues: CASSQLLGTDTQYF. The CDR3 DNA reads TGTGCCAGCAGCCAACTGTTGGGCACAGATACGCAGTATTTT.

This clonotype was counted only a few times. The genes are TRBV29-1 and TRBJ2-2; TRBD2 matches 9 bases. The V segment lost 3 bases and the J segment 6 bases; nucleotides outside the gene matches: 8. The CDR3 sequence is 15 residues long. The germline V gene has CDR1 SQVTM and CDR2 ANQGSEA. CDR3 nucleotides: TGCAGCGTTGATCGGGCTAGCGGGGAACCCGGGGAGCTGTTTTTT. Residues: CSVDRASGEPGELFF.

The gene calls are TRBV7-9 and TRBJ1-2, with TRBD1 matching over 8 bases. With V trimmed by 8 bases and J by 2 bases, 10 bases remained unmatched. Germline CDR1 is SEHNR and CDR2 is FQNEAQ (reference sequence). This CDR3 has 15 residues. The CDR3 is CASGDGQGTNYGYTF. CDR3 nucleotide sequence: TGTGCCAGCGGCGACGGACAGGGAACGAACTATGGCTACACCTTC.

This chain links TRBV11-2 with TRBJ1-1; D ambiguous. This CDR3 region has 15 residues. Trimming left V 5 bases short and J 3 bases short, with 16 bases between. Per the germline V gene, CDR1 is SGHAT and CDR2 is FQNNGV. The CDR3 spells CASSRPNRADTEAFF. The CDR3 nucleotides are TGTGCCAGCAGCCGCCCCAATCGGGCCGACACTGAAGCTTTCTTT.

The V and J genes are TRBV24-1 and TRBJ2-3; D might be TRBD1 (6 bases). CDR1 and CDR2 from the germline V gene are KGHDR and SFDVKD. CDR3 size: 17 residues. The V end lost 2 bases, the J end lost 1 base, and 15 bases lay between the germline ends. The CDR3 sequence is CATSDSAQGAGTDTQYF. Written as DNA, the CDR3 is TGTGCCACCAGTGATTCGGCACAGGGAGCCGGCACAGATACGCAGTATTTT.

The chain is built from TRBV27 and TRBJ1-2; D is possibly TRBD1 (5 bases). The germline CDR1 and CDR2 sequences are MNHEY and SMNVEV (reference sequence). V shed 6 bases and J shed 4 bases, with 18 bases lying between them. The CDR3 covers 15 residues. CDR3 in DNA: TGTGCCAGCAGGTCCCCGCAGGGAGGAATCTATGGCTACACCTTC. Translating it yields CASRSPQGGIYGYTF.

This clonotype has a count of ten or more. A junction end diverges from the germline sequence, so it may reflect a read error. V usage is TRBV12-3 or TRBV12-4 and J usage is TRBJ2-1; the D is unclear. This CDR3 has 11 residues. The CDR3 protein is CASSLAGEQFF. CDR3 bases: TGCGCCAGCAGCTTGGCCGGTGAGCAGTTCTTC.

The rearrangement links TRBV27 to TRBJ2-3; no firm D call. Trimming cost V 0 bases and J 1 base, with 11 bases left between them. The CDR3 length is 16 residues. Germline V gene lookup returns CDR1 MNHEY and CDR2 SMNVEV (reference sequence). The CDR3 bases are TGTGCCAGCAGTTTATCGGCGAGGTGGGGCACAGATACGCAGTATTTT. Amino acids: CASSLSARWGTDTQYF.

This clonotype has a handful of counts. The chain combines TRBV12-3 or TRBV12-4 with TRBJ2-4; D is perhaps TRBD1 (7 bases). Trimming cost V 7 bases and J 9 bases, with 16 bases left between them. The CDR3 is 13 residues long. CDR3 nucleotides: TGTGCCAGCACCCTAACAGGGGAGGTCATTCAGTACTTC. Translated: CASTLTGEVIQYF.

This clonotype was observed a few times. V usage is TRBV15 and J usage is TRBJ2-3; no firm D call. Germline V gene sequence: CDR1 LNHNV, CDR2 YYDKDF (reference sequence). This CDR3 contains 16 residues. Trimming took 0 bases from V and 6 from J, leaving 16 bases between them. The CDR3 nucleotides read TGTGCCACCAGCAGAGAACGGGCAGCAGTTCGGGATACGCAGTATTTT. Translated, it gives CATSRERAAVRDTQYF. The whole variable domain, remainder taken from reference TRBV15 and TRBJ2-3, is DAMVIQNPRYQVTQFGKPVTLSCSQTLNHNVMYWYQQKSSQAPKLLFHYYDKDFNNEADTPDNFQSRRPNTSFCFLDIRSPGLGDTAMYLCATSRERAAVRDTQYFGPGTRLTVL.

This clonotype was seen a few times. In nucleotides, the CDR3 is TGTGCCAGCAGCCCGGGCTATCGGGTAGGGGCCAACGTCCTGACTTTC. As protein: CASSPGYRVGANVLTF. V gene TRBV5-5 combines with J gene TRBJ2-6; unclear D gene. The V and J ends lost 4 bases and 4 bases respectively, with 15 bases between them. In germline, CDR1 is SGHKS, CDR2 YYEKEE (reference sequence). The CDR3 runs to 16 residues. Together with reference TRBV5-5 and TRBJ2-6, the CDR3 gives the full variable domain: DAGVTQSPTHLIKTRGQQVTLRCSPISGHKSVSWYQQVLGQGPQFIFQYYEKEERGRGNFPDRFSARQFPNYSSELNVNALLLGDSALYLCASSPGYRVGANVLTFGAGSRLTVL.

This chain joins TRBV4-1 and TRBJ2-3; 11 nucleotides agree with TRBD1. Germline CDR1 is MGHRA and CDR2 is YSYEKL. CDR3 size: 16 residues. V lost 5 bases, J lost 4 bases, and 8 bases stayed unmatched. CDR3 amino acids: CASSTRTGGDADTQYF. In DNA, the CDR3 is TGCGCCAGCAGCACCAGGACAGGGGGCGACGCAGATACGCAGTATTTT.

This clonotype was detected a few times. This chain links TRBV12-3 or TRBV12-4 with TRBJ2-5; D perhaps matches TRBD1 (6 bases). The CDR3 is made up of 15 amino acids. The germline V and J ends were trimmed by 5 bases and 5 bases, with 18 bases remaining between them. The CDR3 DNA reads as TGTGCCAGCAGTCCTCCGACCGACACAGGGGAGACCCAGTACTTC. It is translated as CASSPPTDTGETQYF.

The gene calls are TRBV6-9 and TRBJ2-1, with 11 bases fitting TRBD1. The germline V gene encodes CDR1 MNHGY and CDR2 SVAAGI. The length of the CDR3 is 16 residues. Unmatched junction bases numbered 8, after V lost 8 bases and J lost 2 bases. CDR3: CASEYKGQGAYNEQFF. CDR3 nucleotides: TGTGCCAGCGAATATAAGGGACAGGGGGCCTACAATGAGCAGTTCTTC.

The chain has TRBV9 and TRBJ1-1; D may be TRBD1 (5 bases). The germline V gene has CDR1 SGDLS and CDR2 YYNGEE. V was trimmed by 0 bases and J by 1 base, leaving 10 bases between them. The CDR3 spans 15 residues. The CDR3 here is CASSVAQGPNTEAFF. DNA for the CDR3: TGTGCCAGCAGCGTAGCCCAGGGACCGAACACTGAAGCTTTCTTT.

The sample holds one count of this clonotype. The rearrangement links TRBV7-9 to TRBJ1-6; perhaps TRBD1 as D (6 bases). Germline CDR1 SEHNR, CDR2 FQNEAQ (reference sequence). The CDR3 sequence is 14 residues long. V shed 5 bases and J shed 5 bases, with 10 bases lying between them. CDR3 nucleotide sequence: TGTGCCAGCAGCCACCGGGACAATAATTCACCCCTCCACTTT. Encoded protein: CASSHRDNNSPLHF.

The CDR3 protein is CASSRTAPLSYEQYF. The CDR3 region has the DNA TGTGCCAGCAGCCGGACAGCTCCCCTCTCCTACGAGCAGTACTTC. The chain carries TRBV7-9 and TRBJ2-7, with D perhaps TRBD1 (6 bases). The V and J ends lost 5 bases and 0 bases respectively, with 14 bases between them. Looked up from germline, CDR1 is SEHNR and CDR2 is FQNEAQ (reference sequence). The CDR3 covers 15 residues.

The chain employs TRBV27 and TRBJ2-7; possibly TRBD2 for D (5 bases). From germline, CDR1 is MNHEY and CDR2 SMNVEV (reference sequence). The CDR3 has 14 residues. The ends were cut back, 3 bases at V and 1 base at J, with 10 bases in the middle. The CDR3 nucleotides read TGTGCCAGCAGTTTTGCCGGGAAATCCTACGAGCAGTACTTC. Residues: CASSFAGKSYEQYF.

This sequence joins TRBV4-1 and TRBJ2-1; the D gene is possibly TRBD2 (6 bases). Trimming pared 4 bases from V and 5 bases from J, leaving 18 bases between. Germline V gene data show CDR1 as MGHRA and CDR2 as YSYEKL. The CDR3 is 16 residues long. DNA of the CDR3: TGCGCCAGCAGCCGAGGCGAGCTAGCGAGGGACAATGAGCAGTTCTTC. This gives the protein CASSRGELARDNEQFF.

This clonotype was counted only a few times. The chain joins TRBV3-1 to TRBJ2-3; D is unclear. CDR3 length: 16 residues. The ends were cut back, 0 bases at V and 0 bases at J, with 10 bases in the middle. Germline V gene lookup returns CDR1 LGHDT and CDR2 YNNKEL (reference sequence). CDR3 nucleotides: TGTGCCAGCAGCCAAGAGTGGCTAGGGAGCACAGATACGCAGTATTTT. This sequence encodes CASSQEWLGSTDTQYF.